These 21 T cell receptor beta chains were all obtained from the same sample, sequenced in a study of shared clonotypes between healthy human individuals. Naive CD8 cells lacked CD45RO, underwent positive selection for CCR7 and left out terminally differentiated effector memory CD45RA+ cells. The repertoire was sequenced with immunoSEQ multiplex PCR; TCRdb's copy has only in-frame clones and lacks some. The sample includes fewer than 1 million clones, 95% to 97% of them seen just once. Sample: naive CD8+ T cells sorted from blood. The receptor source for this set is a man aged 25-45 years in good health.

On this clone itself: The identical CDR3 is also encoded by other nucleotide sequences in the sample. This chain joins TRBV27 and TRBJ2-3, with unresolved D. The CDR3 covers 14 residues. V lost 5 bases and J 2 bases, leaving 11 bases between the germline ends. The germline gives CDR1 MNHEY, CDR2 SMNVEV (reference sequence). CDR3 in amino acids: CASSPGSSTDTQYF. The CDR3 DNA reads TGTGCCAGCAGTCCTGGGTCCTCCACAGATACGCAGTATTTT.

The V call is TRBV4-1, the J call TRBJ2-7; D uncertain. V lost 0 bases, J lost 5 bases, and 8 bases lay in between. Germline loops: CDR1 MGHRA, CDR2 YSYEKL. The CDR3 is 13 amino acids. The CDR3 region is CASSQDLRDEQYF. The CDR3 bases are TGCGCCAGCAGCCAAGATCTAAGGGACGAGCAGTACTTC.

J is TRBJ2-3 and V is TRBV7-9; 7 bases are a match to TRBD1. CDR1 and CDR2 (germline): SEHNR, FQNEAQ (reference sequence). The junction had 3 bases not matched to a gene; V was cut back by 3 bases and J by 6 bases. CDR3 length: 13 residues. CDR3 nucleotide sequence: TGTGCCAGCAGCTTTTTACAGGGGGATACGCAGTATTTT. Its translation is CASSFLQGDTQYF.

V and J are TRBV11-2 and TRBJ2-7, with D perhaps TRBD1 or TRBD2 (5 bases each). CDR1 and CDR2 from the germline V gene are SGHAT and FQNNGV. The CDR3 totals 14 residues. The V end lost 5 bases, the J end lost 6 bases, and 17 bases lay between the germline ends. The chain's CDR3 is CASSPAPGTGEQYF. For the CDR3, the DNA is TGTGCCAGCAGCCCGGCCCCAGGGACGGGCGAGCAGTACTTC.

V is TRBV29-1 and J is TRBJ2-7; D gene ambiguous. CDR3 length equals 12 residues. V was clipped by 0 bases and J by 2 bases, with 5 bases between them. Germline V gene sequence: CDR1 SQVTM, CDR2 ANQGSEA. The CDR3 spells CSVEDGTYEQYF. CDR3 sequence (DNA): TGCAGCGTTGAAGACGGAACCTACGAGCAGTACTTC.

V gene TRBV7-9 combines with J gene TRBJ2-1; D is unclear. Germline V lookup: CDR1 SEHNR, CDR2 FQNEAQ (reference sequence). This CDR3 has 14 amino acids. Trimming removed 5 bases from V and 9 bases from J, with 17 bases in between. The CDR3 loop reads CASSPSTQVGEQFF. The CDR3 nucleotides are TGTGCCAGCAGCCCTAGTACCCAGGTGGGTGAGCAGTTCTTC.

Concerning this clone itself: A read error may account for a junction end that differs from germline. This sequence joins TRBV29-1 and TRBJ2-7, with D possibly being TRBD1 (5 bases). The CDR3 spans 12 residues. Germline CDR1 reads SQVTM; CDR2 reads ANQGSEA. The chain's CDR3 is CSIDSTGWLQYF. The CDR3 DNA reads TGCAGCATTGACAGTACAGGTTGGTTGCAGTACTTC.

The chain couples TRBV19 to TRBJ2-1; D unresolved. Germline CDR1 is LNHDA and CDR2 is SQIVND (reference sequence). There are 13 residues in the CDR3. The V end was cut by 6 bases, the J end by 0 bases, with 6 bases between. CDR3 DNA sequence: TGTGCCAGTAGGATAAGCTCCTACAATGAGCAGTTCTTC. Translation gives CASRISSYNEQFF.

This clone was seen just once. J is TRBJ2-5 and V is TRBV25-1; D remains unclear. Between the trimmed V and J ends, which lost 2 bases and 0 bases, there was a span of 4 bases. The CDR3 contains 13 residues. In germline, CDR1 is MGHDK, CDR2 SYGVNS. The CDR3 loop reads CASSETYQETQYF. DNA of the CDR3: TGTGCCAGCAGTGAAACGTACCAAGAGACCCAGTACTTC.

The rearrangement links TRBV29-1 to TRBJ2-7; TRBD2 might be the D (7 bases). Trimming pared 6 bases from V and 5 bases from J, leaving 20 bases between. The CDR3 contains 14 residues. Per germline, CDR1 SQVTM and CDR2 ANQGSEA. DNA of the CDR3: TGCAGCGTCGTGCCGCGGGGGCGAGGAGACGAGCAGTACTTC. Its protein is CSVVPRGRGDEQYF.

Written as DNA, the CDR3 is TGCAGCGACGAGACGGGACACCAAGAGACCCAGTACTTC. Encoded protein: CSDETGHQETQYF. The chain couples TRBV29-1 to TRBJ2-5; D possibly matches TRBD1 or TRBD2 (5 bases each). V lost 7 bases and J lost 0, with 12 bases in between. The CDR3 has 13 amino acids. The V gene's germline CDR1 is SQVTM and CDR2 ANQGSEA.

This chain uses TRBV2 with TRBJ2-1, with TRBD1 matching 11 bases. The CDR3 is 19 residues long. V shed 6 bases and J 8 bases; nucleotides not matched to a gene: 21. Germline CDR1 reads SNHLY; CDR2 reads FYNNEI. The CDR3 nucleotides read TGTGCCAGCAGGACACCGGGACAGGGGGTCTACACAAGCGTCGATGAGCAGTTCTTC. The encoded protein is CASRTPGQGVYTSVDEQFF. Together with reference TRBV2 and TRBJ2-1, the CDR3 gives the full variable domain: EPEVTQTPSHQVTQMGQEVILRCVPISNHLYFYWYRQILGQKVEFLVSFYNNEISEKSEIFDDQFSVERPDGSNFTLKIRSTKLEDSAMYFCASRTPGQGVYTSVDEQFFGPGTRLTVL.

The chain has TRBV25-1 and TRBJ2-7; D is undetermined. The germline gives CDR1 MGHDK, CDR2 SYGVNS. The ends were cut back, 6 bases at V and 4 bases at J, with 4 bases in the middle. This CDR3 spans 10 amino acids. The CDR3: CASSLYEQYF. Here the CDR3 DNA reads TGTGCCAGCAGCCTTTACGAGCAGTACTTC.

This clone has only one observation. V and J are TRBV27 and TRBJ2-7; TRBD2 aligns across 8 bases. Germline V lookup: CDR1 MNHEY, CDR2 SMNVEV (reference sequence). V was pared by 1 base and J by 3 bases, with 14 bases of the junction left unmatched. This CDR3 is 18 amino acids long. CDR3 nucleotide sequence: TGTGCCAGCAGTTTATGGTTTCCTCGTGGTAGCGGGAACTACGAGCAGTACTTC. Protein product: CASSLWFPRGSGNYEQYF.

V gene TRBV6-1 combines with J gene TRBJ2-7, with 9 bases aligning to TRBD1. This CDR3 comprises 13 residues. After removal of 6 bases from V and 4 bases from J, the junction contained 4 bases not matched to a gene. Germline-derived CDR1 and CDR2 are MNHNS and SASEGT. The CDR3 sequence: CASSGQGFYEQYF. In nucleotides, the CDR3 is TGTGCCAGCAGCGGACAGGGGTTTTACGAGCAGTACTTC.

The chain uses TRBV18 and TRBJ2-3, with D perhaps TRBD1 (6 bases). Germline-derived CDR1 and CDR2 are KGHSH and LQKENI. The CDR3 contains 14 residues. V was clipped by 2 bases and J by 3 bases, with 9 bases between them. In nucleotides, the CDR3 is TGTGCCAGCTCACCAGACGACAGGACAGATACGCAGTATTTT. Amino acids: CASSPDDRTDTQYF.

V gene TRBV10-1 combines with J gene TRBJ1-2; no reliable D call. The CDR3 is made up of 13 amino acids. With 8 bases removed from V and 2 bases from J, the gap between germline ends came to 12 bases. The germline V gene encodes CDR1 WNHNN and CDR2 SYGVQD (reference sequence). This CDR3 reads CASLSRRNYGYTF. The CDR3 DNA sequence: TGCGCCAGCCTTTCTAGACGGAACTATGGCTACACCTTC.

This rearrangement joins TRBV4-1 to TRBJ2-2; TRBD2 might be the D (5 bases). Per germline, CDR1 MGHRA and CDR2 YSYEKL. CDR3 size: 15 residues. V gave up 3 bases and J gave up 1 base, with 9 bases separating them. The CDR3 DNA reads TGCGCCAGCAGCCACCGGGGAAAGAACACCGGGGAGCTGTTTTTT. Translation: CASSHRGKNTGELFF.

The chain links TRBV27 to TRBJ2-2, with D uncertain. Looked up from germline, CDR1 is MNHEY and CDR2 is SMNVEV (reference sequence). The CDR3 has 15 amino acids. With 2 bases removed from V and 3 bases from J, the gap between germline ends came to 10 bases. The DNA for the CDR3 is TGTGCCAGCAGTTTAGGTCAGCCCTACACCGGGGAGCTGTTTTTT. This encodes CASSLGQPYTGELFF.

This clone was seen just once. V gene TRBV5-1 combines with J gene TRBJ2-5; 9 positions match TRBD2. The ends lost 0 bases at V and 4 bases at J; junction bases unmatched: 7. Germline CDR1 and CDR2: SGHRS and YFSETQ. This CDR3 has 16 residues. The CDR3 spells CASSLELAGALETQYF. CDR3 sequence (DNA): TGCGCCAGCAGCTTGGAGTTAGCGGGAGCTCTAGAGACCCAGTACTTC.

The genes are TRBV6-1 and TRBJ1-1; perhaps TRBD1 as D (6 bases). The CDR3 has 17 residues. CDR1 is MNHNS and CDR2 is SASEGT in the germline V gene. Trimming shortened V by 4 bases and J by 1 base, and 19 bases separated the two germline ends. The CDR3 region has the DNA TGTGCCAGCAGTGCAGGAACAGGGAGAGGGAAGAACACTGAAGCTTTCTTT. Residues: CASSAGTGRGKNTEAFF.